These 16 T cell receptor beta chains came from one sample sequenced in a study of blood T cell repertoires in COVID-19. Measured with immunoSEQ multiplex PCR; TCRdb has only the in-frame clones, and not every one. The top ten hold approximately 2.3% of the sample, which has around 37,000 clones, more than 70% seen once. Sequencing was performed on peripheral blood. The origin of the receptors is a human donor in a cohort sampled during active COVID-19.

This sequence joins TRBV6-5 and TRBJ2-3; D unresolved. V shed 5 bases and J shed 2 bases, with 5 bases lying between them. Germline V gives CDR1 MNHEY, CDR2 SVGAGI. The CDR3 runs to 12 residues. The CDR3, as DNA: TGTGCCAGCAGTCCGTCCACAGATACGCAGTATTTT. It specifies CASSPSTDTQYF.

The CDR3 protein is CASRTTGSYYGYTF. CDR3 nucleotides: TGTGCCAGCAGGACGACAGGGAGCTACTATGGCTACACCTTC. The rearrangement uses TRBV6-5 and TRBJ1-2, with 7 bases lining up with TRBD1. Germline trimming cut 6 bases from V and 3 bases from J; bases unmatched to any gene: 7. The V gene's germline CDR1 is MNHEY and CDR2 SVGAGI. There are 14 residues in the CDR3.

This clone was seen just once. The V call is TRBV5-1, the J call TRBJ2-1, with 10 bases lining up with TRBD1. V was pared by 0 bases and J by 10 bases, with 7 bases of the junction left unmatched. There are 15 residues in the CDR3. The germline V gene encodes CDR1 SGHRS and CDR2 YFSETQ. CDR3 sequence (DNA): TGCGCCAGCAGCTTGGAGGGACAGGGGAGTTGGGAGCAGTTCTTC. Translating gives CASSLEGQGSWEQFF.

The chain joins TRBV11-2 to TRBJ1-2; D remains ambiguous. The V end was cut by 2 bases, the J end by 2 bases, with 12 bases between. The CDR3 runs 15 residues. Per the germline V gene, CDR1 is SGHAT and CDR2 is FQNNGV. The CDR3 bases are TGTGCCAGCAGCTTACGACCGGGTTGGAACTATGGCTACACCTTC. It yields the protein CASSLRPGWNYGYTF.

This chain joins TRBV6-6 and TRBJ2-7, with 8 bases that match TRBD1. V lost 7 bases, J lost 6 bases, and 5 bases stayed unmatched. The CDR3 extends over 12 amino acids. CDR1 is MNHNY, CDR2 SVGAGI, per germline (reference sequence). CDR3 in amino acids: CASKGQGLEQYF. CDR3 DNA: TGTGCCAGCAAAGGACAGGGCCTCGAGCAGTACTTC.

This clone was detected once. The chain recombines TRBV5-1 with TRBJ2-1, with D unclear. The germline CDR1 and CDR2 sequences are SGHRS and YFSETQ. This CDR3 has 13 residues. The V end was cut by 0 bases, the J end by 6 bases, with 7 bases between. The CDR3 DNA reads as TGCGCCAGCAGCTTGGGGGCCCCCAATGAGCAGTTCTTC. Protein product: CASSLGAPNEQFF.

This clone was seen once. The chain carries TRBV27 and TRBJ1-1; perhaps TRBD1 as D (5 bases). The V end was cut by 0 bases, the J end by 9 bases, with 11 bases between. Germline CDR1 and CDR2: MNHEY and SMNVEV (reference sequence). The CDR3 runs to 13 residues. CDR3 sequence: CASSLSGGRKAFF. In DNA form, the CDR3 reads TGTGCCAGCAGTTTATCGGGGGGACGGAAAGCTTTCTTT.

This clone was seen only once. This chain uses TRBV28 with TRBJ2-2; TRBD2 aligns across 10 bases. Losses at the gene ends were 4 bases for V and 5 bases for J; bases not matched to a gene: 7. CDR3 length: 16 residues. Germline CDR1 and CDR2: MDHEN and SYDVKM. CDR3 amino acids: CASSSGTSERTGELFF. CDR3 DNA sequence: TGTGCCAGCAGTTCCGGGACTAGCGAGAGAACCGGGGAGCTGTTTTTT.

The V gene is TRBV5-5, the J gene TRBJ2-7; 10 bases are a match to TRBD1. The V segment lost 4 bases and the J segment 6 bases; nucleotides outside the gene matches: 4. This CDR3 contains 13 residues. CDR1 and CDR2 (germline): SGHKS, YYEKEE (reference sequence). The CDR3 protein is CASSPGQGLEQYF. CDR3 in DNA: TGTGCCAGCAGCCCGGGACAGGGGCTCGAGCAGTACTTC.

The V and J genes are TRBV28 and TRBJ2-7, with D tentatively TRBD1 (7 bases). The V end was cut by 6 bases, the J end by 7 bases, with 19 bases between. Germline CDR1 reads MDHEN; CDR2 reads SYDVKM. The CDR3 runs to 14 residues. CDR3: CASSHDREVREQYF. In nucleotides, the CDR3 is TGTGCCAGCAGCCACGACAGGGAGGTGCGGGAGCAGTACTTC.

V usage is TRBV28 and J usage is TRBJ1-1; D is undetermined. The length of the CDR3 is 15 residues. CDR1 is MDHEN, CDR2 SYDVKM, per germline. V lost 6 bases to trimming and J lost 6 bases, with 20 bases between them. The DNA for the CDR3 is TGTGCCAGCAGCTCCCGCGGGGTAGCTGGTTCTGAAGCTTTCTTT. Translating gives CASSSRGVAGSEAFF.

CDR3 amino acids: CASREGQGYEQYF. The CDR3 DNA follows: TGTGCCAGCAGAGAGGGACAGGGGTACGAGCAGTACTTC. This chain uses TRBV2 with TRBJ2-7, with 10 bases matching TRBD1. The CDR3 is 13 residues long. CDR1 and CDR2 from the germline V gene are SNHLY and FYNNEI. V lost 6 bases and J lost 4; bases outside the gene matches: 3.

The V gene is TRBV7-8, the J gene TRBJ1-4; D unclear. V was trimmed by 5 bases and J by 8 bases, leaving 12 bases between them. The CDR3 extends over 13 amino acids. Germline V gene data show CDR1 as SGHVS and CDR2 as FQNEAQ. Here the CDR3 DNA reads TGTGCCAGCAGCAGGCGGGAAGGCGAAAAACTGTTTTTT. It codes for CASSRREGEKLFF. Complete variable domain (other parts from reference TRBV7-8 and TRBJ1-4): GAGVSQSPRYKVAKRGQDVALRCDPISGHVSLFWYQQALGQGPEFLTYFQNEAQLDKSGLPSDRFFAERPEGSVSTLKIQRTQQEDSAVYLCASSRREGEKLFFGSGTQLSVL.

This clone appeared a few times. V is TRBV7-9 and J is TRBJ1-4; the match to TRBD1 covers 8 bases. Trimming took 5 bases from V and 6 from J; bases not matched to a gene: 8. The germline gives CDR1 SEHNR, CDR2 FQNEAQ (reference sequence). The CDR3 contains 15 residues. The DNA for the CDR3 is TGTGCCAGCAGCCGCGGACAGGGAATGGATGAAAAACTGTTTTTT. Translated, it gives CASSRGQGMDEKLFF.

The chain links TRBV12-3 or TRBV12-4 to TRBJ2-3; 14 bases line up with TRBD2. The CDR3 spans 13 residues. Trimming took 5 bases from V and 11 from J; bases not matched to a gene: 3. CDR3 protein: CASSPGLAGGQYF. CDR3 coding DNA: TGTGCCAGCAGTCCCGGACTAGCGGGGGGGCAGTATTTT.

This clone has only one observation. The chain recombines TRBV18 with TRBJ1-1, with 8 bases matching TRBD1. V lost 3 bases, J lost 0 bases, and 3 bases stayed unmatched. Germline values: CDR1 KGHSH, CDR2 LQKENI. The CDR3 has 15 residues. As DNA, the CDR3 is TGTGCCAGCTCACCTCGGACAGGGCTGAACACTGAAGCTTTCTTT. Its protein is CASSPRTGLNTEAFF.